This TCR beta chain was sequenced during a study of CD8+CD57+ T cells in acquired aplastic anemia. In the study overall: Average DNA yield from sorted CD4+ and CD8+ cells was approximately 3 ug.

Regarding the study as a whole: The same twenty-nine CD8+ CDR3 sequences occurred in patients and in controls. A significant difference in CD8+ Simpson's diversity between patients and controls was not found.

On this clonotype itself: Its antigen remains unknown.

CDR3 and TCR beta VDJ profiling relied on a genomic DNA template. TCRdb re-called the reads with MiXCR, one entry per CDR3 protein. This sample has some 280,000 distinct CDR3 sequences, with 45% to 70% found just once. CDR3 length equals 15 residues. In germline, CDR1 is SEHNR, CDR2 FQNEAQ (reference sequence). V lost 5 bases, J lost 7 bases, and 15 bases lay in between. The chain combines TRBV7-9 with TRBJ1-6; D is unclear. The clonotype was recovered from a human donor with severe aplastic anemia or a healthy control (not recorded which). Sequenced sample: sorted CD4+, CD8+, or CD8+CD57+ T cells (not recorded which) from PBMCs. The CDR3 sequence is CASSAAASFNSPLHF. The CDR3 region has the DNA TGTGCCAGCAGCGCCGCGGCAAGCTTCAATTCACCCCTCCACTTT.